The 20 T cell receptor beta chains listed next were all sequenced from one sample in a study of blood T cell repertoires in COVID-19. Produced via immunoSEQ multiplex PCR; TCRdb's table is partial and in-frame only. The sample holds fewer than 350,000 clones, 86% seen once. The source material was peripheral blood. The receptors were sampled from a woman between 25 and 40 years old with COVID-19, enrolled during active disease.

As concerns this clone: Other nucleotide sequences from this sample produce the same CDR3. J is TRBJ1-2 and V is TRBV27, with a tentative D call TRBD1 (5 bases). V was trimmed by 2 bases and J by 5 bases, leaving 9 bases between them. The CDR3 has 13 amino acids. Germline loops: CDR1 MNHEY, CDR2 SMNVEV (reference sequence). The CDR3: CASSLSSGYGYTF. The CDR3 nucleotides read TGTGCCAGCAGTTTAAGTTCAGGGTATGGCTACACCTTC.

With regard to this clone: The same CDR3 is also encoded by other DNA sequences in this sample. This chain joins TRBV11-2 and TRBJ2-7; no reliable D call. The CDR3 totals 13 residues. Germline CDR1 SGHAT, CDR2 FQNNGV. Trimming pared 6 bases from V and 2 bases from J, leaving 11 bases between. The CDR3 bases are TGTGCCAGCAGTCTACAGACGGCCTACGAGCAGTACTTC. The encoded protein is CASSLQTAYEQYF.

This clone was picked up a small number of times. The chain joins TRBV19 to TRBJ1-5, with D uncertain. The CDR3 sequence is 14 residues long. V lost 3 bases to trimming and J lost 3 bases, with 9 bases between them. Germline CDR1 LNHDA, CDR2 SQIVND (reference sequence). Written as DNA, the CDR3 is TGTGCCAGTAGTATCCGGGGAAACAATCAGCCCCAGCATTTT. Protein product: CASSIRGNNQPQHF.

V usage is TRBV30 and J usage is TRBJ2-6; D uncertain. In germline, CDR1 is GTSNPN, CDR2 SVGIG (reference sequence). The CDR3 is 15 amino acids. Trimming shortened V by 3 bases and J by 4 bases, and 13 bases separated the two germline ends. The CDR3 nucleotides read TGTGCCTGGAGCGCCAGGTCGACCGGGGCCAACGTCCTGACTTTC. It is translated as CAWSARSTGANVLTF.

V gene TRBV5-4 combines with J gene TRBJ2-5, with a possible D match to TRBD1 (5 bases). The CDR3 runs 14 residues. V was shortened by 0 bases and J by 5 bases, with 11 bases between the two germline ends. Germline values: CDR1 SGHNT, CDR2 YYREEE (reference sequence). CDR3 region: CASSLDLAGETQYF. CDR3 in DNA: TGTGCCAGCAGCTTGGACTTGGCAGGGGAGACCCAGTACTTC.

DNA of the CDR3: TGTGCCACTCTACCGGGACAGGGGCGATACGAGCAGTACTTC. This gives the protein CATLPGQGRYEQYF. The V gene is TRBV28, the J gene TRBJ2-7, with TRBD1 matching 10 bases. This CDR3 contains 14 residues. Germline values: CDR1 MDHEN, CDR2 SYDVKM. V lost 10 bases, J lost 4 bases, and 10 bases stayed unmatched. Full variable domain (rest looked up from reference TRBV28 and TRBJ2-7): DVKVTQSSRYLVKRTGEKVFLECVQDMDHENMFWYRQDPGLGLRLIYFSYDVKMKEKGDIPEGYSVSREKKERFSLILESASTNQTSMYLCATLPGQGRYEQYFGPGTRLTVT.

V gene TRBV28 combines with J gene TRBJ2-7; the D is unclear. CDR3 length equals 13 residues. Germline V gives CDR1 MDHEN, CDR2 SYDVKM. V was cut by 4 bases and J by 0 bases, with 7 bases left in between. The chain's CDR3 is CASSSGFSYEQYF. The CDR3 DNA reads TGTGCCAGCAGTTCCGGGTTCTCCTACGAGCAGTACTTC.

V usage is TRBV4-2 and J usage is TRBJ2-1; D is perhaps TRBD2 (5 bases). CDR1 LGHNA and CDR2 YNFKEQ come from the germline V gene. V was cut by 1 base and J by 3 bases, with 7 bases left in between. This CDR3 has 14 amino acids. CDR3 loop: CASSQGEIYNEQFF. CDR3 in DNA: TGTGCCAGCAGCCAAGGGGAGATCTACAATGAGCAGTTCTTC.

This clone was detected a few times. V and J are TRBV5-1 and TRBJ2-5, with 7 positions matching TRBD1. Germline lookup yields CDR1 SGHRS and CDR2 YFSETQ. There are 14 residues in the CDR3. J was trimmed by 2 bases and V by 4 bases; bases with no gene match: 5. The CDR3 sequence: CASSTGQLQETQYF. The CDR3 region has the DNA TGCGCCAGCAGCACGGGACAGCTTCAAGAGACCCAGTACTTC.

This chain connects TRBV5-6 to TRBJ1-6; 9 bases align to TRBD1. The V and J ends lost 1 base and 9 bases, in that order; junction bases with no gene match: 5. The CDR3 has 15 amino acids. Germline values: CDR1 SGHDT, CDR2 YYEEEE. CDR3 DNA: TGTGCCAGCAGCTTGTCCGGGACAGGGATTTCACCCCTCCACTTT. It is translated as CASSLSGTGISPLHF.

This clone appeared a few times. The V call is TRBV30, the J call TRBJ1-3, with D unclear. CDR1 GTSNPN and CDR2 SVGIG come from the germline V gene (reference sequence). The length of the CDR3 is 16 residues. Trimming took 5 bases from V and 2 from J, leaving 19 bases between them. CDR3 coding DNA: TGTGCCTGGCGGAGGGTCCTACTCCCGACTGGAAACACCATATATTTT. Its protein is CAWRRVLLPTGNTIYF.

The chain employs TRBV7-8 and TRBJ1-1, with D possibly being TRBD1 (6 bases). Germline V gene lookup returns CDR1 SGHVS and CDR2 FQNEAQ. The CDR3 loop spans 15 amino acids. Trimming took off 1 base at V and 4 bases at J, with 13 bases between the two ends. The CDR3 loop is CASSLVYQGGTEAFF. In nucleotides, the CDR3 is TGTGCCAGCAGCTTAGTCTACCAAGGGGGCACTGAAGCTTTCTTT.

The V call is TRBV10-3, the J call TRBJ2-7; 12 bases are shared with TRBD2. The length of the CDR3 is 16 residues. Germline-derived CDR1 and CDR2 are ENHRY and SYGVKD. The junction had 2 bases not matched to a gene; V was cut back by 0 bases and J by 2 bases. The CDR3 nucleotides read TGTGCCATCAGTGAGTCGCCTAGCGGGGGGGCCTACGAGCAGTACTTC. Its translation is CAISESPSGGAYEQYF.

This rearrangement joins TRBV9 to TRBJ2-7, with 16 bases aligning to TRBD2. Germline loops: CDR1 SGDLS, CDR2 YYNGEE. J lost 5 bases, V lost 3 bases, and 17 bases had no gene match. CDR3 size: 20 residues. The CDR3: CASSAGTSGGALVSFDEQYF. CDR3 nucleotide sequence: TGTGCCAGCAGCGCTGGGACTAGCGGGGGGGCCTTAGTATCTTTCGACGAGCAGTACTTC.

The chain joins TRBV10-2 to TRBJ2-7; TRBD2 is a possible D gene (6 bases). This CDR3 comprises 15 residues. V lost 6 bases and J 4 bases, leaving 19 bases between the germline ends. Germline V gene data show CDR1 as WSHSY and CDR2 as SAAADI. The CDR3 loop is CASRLFAGPEYEQYF. The CDR3 bases are TGCGCCAGCAGACTATTCGCGGGGCCTGAATACGAGCAGTACTTC.

V usage is TRBV12-1 and J usage is TRBJ1-5; the table calls TRBD1, which could not be checked here. TRBV12-1 is a known pseudogene. CDR3 length equals 16 residues. The DNA for the CDR3 is TGTGCCAGCAGCCCTCTCGGACAGGGCCCAAGGCAGCCCCAGCATTTT. Its translation: CASSPLGQGPRQPQHF.

V and J are TRBV10-3 and TRBJ2-1, with 11 bases aligning to TRBD2. The CDR3 extends over 14 amino acids. The V segment lost 11 bases and the J segment 8 bases; nucleotides outside the gene matches: 11. Per the germline V gene, CDR1 is ENHRY and CDR2 is SYGVKD. Here the CDR3 DNA reads TGTGCCTCGGACCTAGCGGGGGGTAGGTATGAGCAGTTCTTC. Its translation is CASDLAGGRYEQFF.

V is TRBV11-3 and J is TRBJ2-7, with TRBD2 matching 11 bases. Germline CDR1 SGHNT, CDR2 YENEEA. This CDR3 has 16 residues. The J segment lost 2 bases and the V segment lost 5 bases, leaving 8 bases of the junction unmatched. DNA for the CDR3: TGTGCCAGCAGCCGAACTCTAGCGGGGGGTCCCTACGAGCAGTACTTC. Protein product: CASSRTLAGGPYEQYF.

The chain uses TRBV7-2 and TRBJ1-6; D uncertain. Deletions cut 1 base from V and 9 bases from J, with 13 bases between. CDR3 length: 15 amino acids. Germline CDR1 is SGHTA and CDR2 is FQGNSA. CDR3 bases: TGTGCCAGCAGCTTAGGATCAGGTATAGGTTCACCCCTCCACTTT. Translation: CASSLGSGIGSPLHF. Variable domain in full (rest from reference TRBV7-2 and TRBJ1-6): GAGVSQSPSNKVTEKGKDVELRCDPISGHTALYWYRQSLGQGLEFLIYFQGNSAPDKSGLPSDRFSAERTGGSVSTLTIQRTQQEDSAVYLCASSLGSGIGSPLHFGNGTRLTVT.

The chain carries TRBV5-1 and TRBJ2-3; possibly TRBD1 for D (6 bases). The length of the CDR3 is 15 residues. The V end lost 4 bases, the J end lost 1 base, and 13 bases lay between the germline ends. The germline gives CDR1 SGHRS, CDR2 YFSETQ. The CDR3 is CASSPTTGRTDTQYF. CDR3 coding DNA: TGCGCCAGCAGCCCGACGACAGGACGCACAGATACGCAGTATTTT.